This note documents a single TCR beta chain sequence. What this receptor recognizes is not known. Base qualities were left out, and no much larger clone turns up one base away. This sample was taken from a study of identifying expanded T cells in peripheral blood (dated by TCRdb to about 2019). For the study in its entirety: Separate aliquots of the same genomic DNA pool were sequenced to produce technical replicates, and four replicates were compared in pairs. The paper's findings and limits, for the study overall: The authors expected biological variance in healthy repertoires might increase further over much longer intervals such as months to years. The beta-binomial model significantly reduced the number of clones called differentially abundant and the false-positive rate across all healthy-donor time intervals. Across all healthy donors, variance in clone template counts between approximately two-week samples was found to increase significantly with total template count. The binomial model flagged 0.9 to 1.5 differentially abundant clones between technical replicates, compared with about 16.4 over approximately two weeks and roughly 19 over about four weeks.

The immunoSEQ Assay, which uses bias-controlled multiplex PCR amplification of genomic DNA, was used to profile TCRbeta CDR3 regions. Per the source publication's procedure: To quantify the absolute abundance of each unique TCRbeta CDR3 region, the sequences were collapsed and filtered. Differential abundance was tested with a binomial (Fisher-equivalent) model and with a beta-binomial model adding time-dependent variance fitted from healthy donors. Clones with fewer than 5 combined templates were excluded, and clones with Benjamini-Hochberg FDR below 0.01 were called differentially abundant. The form v = (b*log(k)+a)^2 was used to model beta-binomial variance as a function of total template count across the two samples. TCRdb's version of the immuneACCESS table is confined to in-frame rearrangements and falls short of the full clone set. An unresolved V gene accounts for under half of the shortfall where checked; the remainder is of unknown origin. V and J calls and clone size are as listed in that table; D and trimming were resolved from the DNA. This sample is represented by 91,000 or so clones; about 88% of them were singletons. About 3.9% of the sample lies in the top ten.

No immune events, such as infections, were documented for the healthy donors during the collection period. Blood repertoires from healthy donors were used as a training cohort for calibrating time-dependent variance in a beta-binomial model of differential abundance of T-cell clones. The training cohort was composed of roughly ten healthy donors, 3 female and 7 male. An age range of about 25 to 64 years, with an average of 43 years, was recorded for the donors. Whole blood was collected from each healthy donor at three time points spaced approximately 2 weeks apart and obtained from a commercial supplier. For immunosequencing, genomic DNA was extracted from unsorted whole blood. V gives up 4 bases and J gives up 7 bases, and the segment between their germline ends measures 11 bases. Its CDR3 holds 11 amino acids, cysteine through phenylalanine. The entry retains the CDR3 DNA only, 33 bases that are in frame from base 1. Sequences SQVTM (CDR1) and ANQGSEA (CDR2) are obtained from the germline V gene.

Here the chain combines TRBV29-1 and TRBJ2-7; the D call is tentative, TRBD1 or TRBD2, as each matches 5 bases. Sequences were obtained from blood. The receptor was isolated from a person aged 18 to 75 in good health. CDR3 loop: CSVGGTGEQYF. The DNA reads as follows: TGCAGCGTTGGGGGGACGGGAGAGCAGTACTTC.